This T cell receptor beta chain was recovered during a study of shared clonotypes between healthy human individuals. In replicate PCRs of sorted subsets, approximately 190 ng DNA, approximately 32,000 T cell genomes, was used. Generated by immunoSEQ multiplex PCR, the TCRdb table keeps only in-frame clones and is missing some. The sample lists 2 million to 2.5 million clones, approximately 96% seen once, with around 0.13% in the top ten. Germline V CDR1 and CDR2: GTSNPN, SVGIG (reference sequence). This CDR3 is 13 amino acids long. V lost 8 bases and J lost 3, with 17 bases in between. Comment on this clone: Its antigen remains unknown.

Overall study findings and caveats: The study generally estimated greater richness for naive than memory subsets.

The specimen sequenced was naive CD4+ T cells sorted from blood. As to subset: CD45RA+ positively selected. The rearrangement uses TRBV30 and TRBJ2-7; the D call may be TRBD1 or TRBD2 (5 bases each). The source of this sequence is a man aged 18 to 35 in good health. In DNA form, the CDR3 reads TGTGCCCATTCGGGGCTCTCAGACTACGAGCAGTACTTC. Its translation: CAHSGLSDYEQYF.